This T cell receptor (beta chain) originates from a study of identifying expanded T cells in peripheral blood. Overall study findings and caveats: About 1.3 clones differed between technical replicates, versus approximately 16 and 19 over time. Clone count variance between roughly 2-week samples rose with total template count.

This clone was counted only a few times. Its specificity is not known. Healthy donors had no documented immune events, such as infections, while sampled. Assay: immunoSEQ multiplex PCR; the TCRdb copy retains only in-frame clones and omits some. The sample carries tens of thousands of clones, around 86% recorded once. The germline gives CDR1 SGHNT, CDR2 YENEEA. This CDR3 comprises 14 residues. J was trimmed by 7 bases and V by 5 bases; bases with no gene match: 8. Material for sequencing was blood. The chain links TRBV11-3 to TRBJ2-1; 7 positions match TRBD2. The receptor comes from a person aged 18-70 years in good health. In DNA, the CDR3 is TGTGCCAGCAGCCCCCGCGGGAGCTGGAATGAGCAGTTCTTC. Amino acid sequence: CASSPRGSWNEQFF.